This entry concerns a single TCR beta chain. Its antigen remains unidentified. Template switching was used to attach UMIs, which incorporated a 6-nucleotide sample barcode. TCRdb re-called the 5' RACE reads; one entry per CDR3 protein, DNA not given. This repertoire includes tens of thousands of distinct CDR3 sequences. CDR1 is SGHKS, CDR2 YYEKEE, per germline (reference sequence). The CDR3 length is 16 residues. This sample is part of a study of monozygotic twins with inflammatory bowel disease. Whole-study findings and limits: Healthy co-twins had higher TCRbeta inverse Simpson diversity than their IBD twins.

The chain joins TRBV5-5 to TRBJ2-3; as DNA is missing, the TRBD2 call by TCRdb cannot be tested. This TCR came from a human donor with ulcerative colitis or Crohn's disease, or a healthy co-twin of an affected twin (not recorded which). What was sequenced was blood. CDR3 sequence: CASSPGLAGALDTQYF.